The 14 T cell receptor beta chains below all came from one sample that was sequenced in a study of T cell responses to AZD1222 COVID-19 vaccine. TCRdb keeps only in-frame clones here, not all; method: immunoSEQ multiplex PCR. Of some 150,000 clones in the sample, roughly four fifths were seen once. The starting material was peripheral blood, obtained on day 0 of MenACWY control vaccination. The receptors were gathered from an adult in good health.

The V and J genes are TRBV11-3 and TRBJ1-1; no firm D call. Germline CDR1 and CDR2: SGHNT and YENEEA. V was shortened by 3 bases and J by 8 bases, with 10 bases between the two germline ends. The CDR3 runs 12 residues. The CDR3 DNA is TGTGCCAGCAGCTTTGATGGTGTAGAAGCTTTCTTT. Its translation is CASSFDGVEAFF. The whole variable domain, remainder taken from reference TRBV11-3 and TRBJ1-1, is EAGVVQSPRYKIIEKKQPVAFWCNPISGHNTLYWYLQNLGQGPELLIRYENEEAVDDSQLPKDRFSAERLKGVDSTLKIQPAELGDSAVYLCASSFDGVEAFFGQGTRLTVV.

V usage is TRBV10-2 and J usage is TRBJ1-3; 8 bases are shared with TRBD1. The CDR3 runs to 15 residues. CDR1 and CDR2 (germline): WSHSY, SAAADI. V lost 6 bases to trimming and J lost 0 bases; unmatched junction nucleotides: 4. The CDR3 DNA is TGCGCCAGCAGGACAGGGGTGAGCTCTGGAAACACCATATATTTT. It encodes CASRTGVSSGNTIYF.

This clone was detected only once. This chain uses TRBV2 with TRBJ2-3; D not resolved. Trimming took 4 bases from V and 8 from J, leaving 16 bases between them. The CDR3 loop spans 14 amino acids. CDR1 and CDR2 (germline): SNHLY, FYNNEI. The CDR3 loop is CASSAAPRGSTQYF. The CDR3 DNA reads as TGTGCCAGCAGTGCGGCACCTCGTGGGTCTACGCAGTATTTT. The entire variable domain, with the rest obtained from reference TRBV2 and TRBJ2-3, is as follows: EPEVTQTPSHQVTQMGQEVILRCVPISNHLYFYWYRQILGQKVEFLVSFYNNEISEKSEIFDDQFSVERPDGSNFTLKIRSTKLEDSAMYFCASSAAPRGSTQYFGPGTRLTVL.

The chain is built from TRBV29-1 and TRBJ2-5, with D possibly called TRBD1 or TRBD2 (5 bases each). The V gene lost 4 bases and the J gene lost 7 bases, with 16 bases spanning the gap. The V gene's germline CDR1 is SQVTM and CDR2 ANQGSEA. The CDR3 covers 13 residues. CDR3 protein: CSVVGARRGTQYF. As DNA, the CDR3 is TGCAGCGTTGTTGGGGCGCGTCGGGGGACCCAGTACTTC. The full variable domain, with the rest looked up from reference TRBV29-1 and TRBJ2-5, is SAVISQKPSRDICQRGTSLTIQCQVDSQVTMMFWYRQQPGQSLTLIATANQGSEATYESGFVIDKFPISRPNLTFSTLTVSNMSPEDSSIYLCSVVGARRGTQYFGPGTRLLVL.

The CDR3 bases are TGTGCCAGCAGCTTAGTACTAGCGGGGACGGGCGAGCAGTACTTC. This sequence encodes CASSLVLAGTGEQYF. The chain links TRBV5-6 to TRBJ2-7; 10 positions agree with TRBD2. In germline, CDR1 is SGHDT, CDR2 YYEEEE. Trimming removed 2 bases from V and 6 bases from J; junction bases left unmatched: 8. The CDR3 extends over 15 amino acids.

On this clone itself: Distinct nucleotide sequences in the sample also encode this CDR3. V usage is TRBV30 and J usage is TRBJ1-6; unclear D gene. Trimming took off 0 bases at V and 7 bases at J, with 1 base between the two ends. The CDR3 runs to 11 residues. Per germline, CDR1 GTSNPN and CDR2 SVGIG (reference sequence). For the CDR3, the DNA is TGTGCCTGGAGTGTCAATTCACCCCTCCACTTT. It translates to CAWSVNSPLHF.

This clone was recorded a few times. Here the CDR3 reads CSVETTGNTIYF. Here the CDR3 DNA reads TGCAGCGTTGAGACAACCGGAAACACCATATATTTT. The chain has TRBV29-1 and TRBJ1-3; unclear D gene. There are 12 residues in the CDR3. The V gene's germline CDR1 is SQVTM and CDR2 ANQGSEA. Deletions cut 3 bases from V and 4 bases from J, with 7 bases between.

This clone was found once. V gene TRBV3-1 (or the pseudogene TRBV3-2) combines with J gene TRBJ1-2, with 10 bases that match TRBD1. V dropped 3 bases and J dropped 5; count of bases not matched to a gene: 6. Germline V gene lookup returns CDR1 LGHDT and CDR2 YNNKEL (reference sequence). The CDR3 is 15 amino acids. CDR3 residues: CASSHTTGGFYGYTF. In DNA, the CDR3 is TGTGCCAGCAGCCACACGACAGGGGGCTTTTATGGCTACACCTTC.

V is TRBV28 and J is TRBJ2-1, with 8 bases that match TRBD1. Germline V gene lookup returns CDR1 MDHEN and CDR2 SYDVKM. V shed 3 bases and J 0 bases; nucleotides not matched to a gene: 7. CDR3 size: 17 residues. CDR3 coding DNA: TGTGCCAGCAGTTTGCCAGGGACAGGTCCCTCCTACAATGAGCAGTTCTTC. Translation: CASSLPGTGPSYNEQFF.

V is TRBV12-3 or TRBV12-4 and J is TRBJ2-3, with D possibly being TRBD2 (5 bases). V was cut by 8 bases and J by 8 bases, with 17 bases left in between. The CDR3 has 13 residues. The CDR3 is CASGVRGPGTQYF. The CDR3, as DNA: TGTGCCAGCGGAGTTAGAGGGCCAGGTACGCAGTATTTT.

This clone was observed a single time. This chain joins TRBV2 and TRBJ1-5; 7 nucleotides align to TRBD1. Looked up from germline, CDR1 is SNHLY and CDR2 is FYNNEI. This CDR3 contains 14 residues. Trimming cost V 5 bases and J 3 bases; bases outside gene matches: 4. The CDR3 loop is CASSPDRANQPQHF. CDR3 coding DNA: TGTGCCAGCAGTCCCGACAGGGCCAATCAGCCCCAGCATTTT.

The chain joins TRBV7-9 to TRBJ1-2; D ambiguous. CDR1 is SEHNR and CDR2 is FQNEAQ in the germline V gene (reference sequence). This CDR3 comprises 12 residues. Trimming left V 4 bases short and J 10 bases short, with 13 bases between. CDR3 nucleotide sequence: TGTGCCAGCAGCTCGCTCCCTTGGGACTACACCTTC. Translating it yields CASSSLPWDYTF.

The chain has TRBV6-5 and TRBJ1-5, with a weak D call TRBD1 (5 bases). Germline V gives CDR1 MNHEY, CDR2 SVGAGI. CDR3 length: 14 amino acids. The ends were cut back, 4 bases at V and 1 base at J, with 8 bases in the middle. DNA for the CDR3: TGTGCCAGCAGTTCCCAGGGAAGCAATCAGCCCCAGCATTTT. This encodes CASSSQGSNQPQHF.

This clone appeared a single time. The chain uses TRBV20-1 and TRBJ2-3; 7 bases map to TRBD2. This CDR3 has 16 amino acids. The trim removed 3 bases at V and 4 bases at J, leaving 13 bases unmatched. Germline-derived CDR1 and CDR2 are DFQATT and SNEGSKA (reference sequence). The CDR3 region has the DNA TGCAGTGCTAGTGGGTTGCGGGGGACTCCGGCAGATACGCAGTATTTT. Its protein is CSASGLRGTPADTQYF.